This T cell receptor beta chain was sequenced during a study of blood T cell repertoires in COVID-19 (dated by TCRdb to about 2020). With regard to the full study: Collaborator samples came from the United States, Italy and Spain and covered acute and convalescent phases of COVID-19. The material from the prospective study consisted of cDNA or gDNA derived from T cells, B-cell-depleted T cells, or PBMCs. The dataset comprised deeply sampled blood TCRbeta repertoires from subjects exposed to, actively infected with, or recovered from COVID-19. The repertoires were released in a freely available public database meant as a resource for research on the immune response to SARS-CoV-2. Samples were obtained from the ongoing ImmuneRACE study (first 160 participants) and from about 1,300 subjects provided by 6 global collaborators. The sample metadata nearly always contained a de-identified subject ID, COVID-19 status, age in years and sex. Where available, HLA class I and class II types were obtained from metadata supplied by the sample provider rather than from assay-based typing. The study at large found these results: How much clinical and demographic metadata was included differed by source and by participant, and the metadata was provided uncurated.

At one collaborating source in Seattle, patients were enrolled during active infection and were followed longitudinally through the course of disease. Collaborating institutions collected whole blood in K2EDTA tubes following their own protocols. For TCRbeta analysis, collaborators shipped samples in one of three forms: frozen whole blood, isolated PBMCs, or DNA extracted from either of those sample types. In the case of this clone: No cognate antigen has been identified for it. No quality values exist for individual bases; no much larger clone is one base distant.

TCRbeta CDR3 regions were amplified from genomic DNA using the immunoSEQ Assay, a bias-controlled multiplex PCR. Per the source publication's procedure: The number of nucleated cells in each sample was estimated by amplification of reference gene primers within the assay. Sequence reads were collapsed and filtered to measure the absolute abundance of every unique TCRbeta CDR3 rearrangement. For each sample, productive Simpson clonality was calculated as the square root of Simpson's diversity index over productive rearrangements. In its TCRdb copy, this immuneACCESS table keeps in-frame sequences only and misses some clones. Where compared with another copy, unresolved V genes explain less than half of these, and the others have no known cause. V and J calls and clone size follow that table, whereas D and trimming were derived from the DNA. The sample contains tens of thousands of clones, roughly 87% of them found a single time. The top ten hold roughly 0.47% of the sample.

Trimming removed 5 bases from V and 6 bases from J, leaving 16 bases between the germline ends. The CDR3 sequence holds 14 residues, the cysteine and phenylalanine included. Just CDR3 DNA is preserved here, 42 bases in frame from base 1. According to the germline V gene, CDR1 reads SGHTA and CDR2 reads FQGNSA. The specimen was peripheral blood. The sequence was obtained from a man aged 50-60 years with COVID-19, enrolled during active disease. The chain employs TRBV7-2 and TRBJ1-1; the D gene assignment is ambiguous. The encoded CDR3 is CASSTLPTGAEAFF. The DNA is TGTGCCAGCAGCACCCTACCTACGGGAGCTGAAGCTTTCTTT.